This T cell receptor beta chain originates from a study of beta chain features in type 1 diabetes. Study-level background: Regarding age, gender and cell yields, patients proved similar to healthy donors. Whole-study results and caveats: Shortening that was moderate but significant affected the TCRB CDR3s of Type 1 diabetes patients in all four CD4+ subsets. Patients and controls would share equally any PCR tilt toward shorter templates.

In regard to this clone: As yet, its antigen is unknown.

TCRB transcripts that were expressed got sequenced, as all of the isolated RNA had been reverse transcribed. The table came from immunoSEQ multiplex PCR; TCRdb's copy has only in-frame clones and leaves some out. The profile covers some 150,000 clones, with about 10% appearing a single time and 0.7% taken by the ten largest. Per germline, CDR1 SEHNR and CDR2 FQNEAQ (reference sequence). This CDR3 contains 12 residues. V was pared by 1 base and J by 5 bases, with 6 bases between. The rearrangement uses TRBV7-9 and TRBJ2-7; D gene unclear. The sequenced sample was central memory CD4+ T cells from blood. This receptor was obtained from a young woman with type 1 diabetes. CDR3 loop: CASSLVENEQYF. DNA of the CDR3: TGTGCCAGCAGCTTAGTGGAGAACGAGCAGTACTTC.